This TCR beta chain derives from a study of beta chain features in type 1 diabetes. Study in general: Examination covered under 120 million sorted cells spanning all samples.

Study-wide results and limits: Comparison showed that naive, central memory and Treg TCRB repertoires appeared more similar among patients than among healthy donors. Whether TCRB rearrangement is influenced by HLA type was left unresolved in this analysis.

This clone was recorded a few times. Antigen specificity is unknown. Markers CD45RO/CCR7/CD25/CD127/CD95/CD27 served to sort CD4+ naive, central memory, regulatory and stem cell-like memory cells. Sequenced material consisted of expressed TCRB transcripts (all of the isolated RNA was reverse transcribed). Some clones are missing from TCRdb's copy, which holds only in-frame ones; the method was immunoSEQ multiplex PCR. This table holds about 620,000 clones, around 15% found once. CDR1 is SGHTA, CDR2 FQGNSA, per germline. The CDR3 is 13 residues long. V gave up 5 bases and J gave up 6 bases, with 13 bases separating them.

Sequenced: naive CD4+ T cells from blood. The TCR comes from a man aged 18 to 29 in good health. The chain carries TRBV7-2 and TRBJ2-5; D is perhaps TRBD1 or TRBD2 (5 bases each). This chain's CDR3 is CASSPGGRKTQYF. In DNA form, the CDR3 reads TGTGCCAGCAGCCCTGGGGGAAGAAAGACCCAGTACTTC. Variable domain in full (rest from reference TRBV7-2 and TRBJ2-5): GAGVSQSPSNKVTEKGKDVELRCDPISGHTALYWYRQSLGQGLEFLIYFQGNSAPDKSGLPSDRFSAERTGGSVSTLTIQRTQQEDSAVYLCASSPGGRKTQYFGPGTRLLVL.